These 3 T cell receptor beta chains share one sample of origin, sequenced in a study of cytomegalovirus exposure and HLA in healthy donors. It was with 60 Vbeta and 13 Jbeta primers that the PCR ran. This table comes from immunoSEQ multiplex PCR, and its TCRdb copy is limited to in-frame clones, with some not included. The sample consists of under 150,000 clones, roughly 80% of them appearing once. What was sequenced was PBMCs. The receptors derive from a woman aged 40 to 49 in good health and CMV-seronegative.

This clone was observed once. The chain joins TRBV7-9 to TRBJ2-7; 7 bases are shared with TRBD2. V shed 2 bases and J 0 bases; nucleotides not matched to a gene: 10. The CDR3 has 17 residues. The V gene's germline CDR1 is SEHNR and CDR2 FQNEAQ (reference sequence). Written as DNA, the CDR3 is TGTGCCAGCAGCTTAAGCTTGGGCGGGGGACCCTCCTACGAGCAGTACTTC. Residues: CASSLSLGGGPSYEQYF.

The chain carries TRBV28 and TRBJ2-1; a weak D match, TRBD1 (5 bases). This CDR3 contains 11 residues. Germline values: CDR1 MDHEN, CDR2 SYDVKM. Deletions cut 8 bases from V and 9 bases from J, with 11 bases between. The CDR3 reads CASLGVGEQFF. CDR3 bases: TGTGCCAGCCTAGGGGTCGGTGAGCAGTTCTTC.

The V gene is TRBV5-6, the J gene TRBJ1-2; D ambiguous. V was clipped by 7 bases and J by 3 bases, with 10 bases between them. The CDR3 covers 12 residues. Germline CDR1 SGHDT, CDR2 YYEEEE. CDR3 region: CASSQADYGYTF. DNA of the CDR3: TGTGCCAGCTCGCAGGCAGACTATGGCTACACCTTC.